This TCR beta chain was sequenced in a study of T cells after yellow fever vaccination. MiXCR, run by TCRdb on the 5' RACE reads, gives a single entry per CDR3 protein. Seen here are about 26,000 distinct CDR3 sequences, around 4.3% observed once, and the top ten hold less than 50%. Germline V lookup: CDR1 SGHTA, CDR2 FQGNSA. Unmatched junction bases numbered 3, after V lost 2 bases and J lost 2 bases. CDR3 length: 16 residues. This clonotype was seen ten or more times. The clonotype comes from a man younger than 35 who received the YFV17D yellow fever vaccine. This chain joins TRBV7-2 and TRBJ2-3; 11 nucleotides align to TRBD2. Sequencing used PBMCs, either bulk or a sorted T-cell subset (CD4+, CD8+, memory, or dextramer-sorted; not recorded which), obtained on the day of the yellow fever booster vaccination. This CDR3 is CASSLLAGGPTDTQYF. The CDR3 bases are TGTGCCAGCAGCTTACTAGCGGGGGGACCCACAGATACGCAGTATTTT.